The 22 T cell receptor beta chains given below trace back to one sample, sequenced in a study of neurological immune-mediated disorders. In TCRdb, the 5' RACE reads were re-called with MiXCR into one record per CDR3 protein. The sample contains about 43,000 distinct CDR3 sequences, 12% of which appear only once. The sample was PBMCs. These receptors all stem from a female donor in good health.

The table lists this clonotype with many counts. The V and J genes are TRBV5-1 and TRBJ2-7; D is unresolved. This CDR3 has 14 residues. CDR1 is SGHRS and CDR2 is YFSETQ in the germline V gene. V shed 0 bases and J shed 6 bases, with 13 bases lying between them. CDR3 nucleotides: TGCGCCAGCAGCTTGGGGCAGCCTAGTGGCGAGCAGTACTTC. Protein: CASSLGQPSGEQYF. The whole variable domain, filled in from reference TRBV5-1 and TRBJ2-7, reads KAGVTQTPRYLIKTRGQQVTLSCSPISGHRSVSWYQQTPGQGLQFLFEYFSETQRNKGNFPGRFSGRQFSNSRSEMNVSTLELGDSALYLCASSLGQPSGEQYFGPGTRLTVT.

This clonotype was seen at least ten times. The genes are TRBV7-9 and TRBJ2-7; the D is unclear. Germline CDR1 SEHNR, CDR2 FQNEAQ (reference sequence). The CDR3 extends over 12 amino acids. Trimming left V 3 bases short and J 5 bases short, with 8 bases between. The CDR3 DNA is TGTGCCAGCAGCTTTTCTTCGGACGAGCAGTACTTC. It specifies CASSFSSDEQYF.

This clonotype was seen many times. V usage is TRBV5-1 and J usage is TRBJ2-3; unclear D gene. Germline assignment: CDR1 SGHRS and CDR2 YFSETQ. This CDR3 region has 15 residues. Trimming took off 2 bases at V and 0 bases at J, with 10 bases between the two ends. The CDR3 coding sequence is TGCGCCAGCAGCTTCAGATTACCAAGCACAGATACGCAGTATTTT. Amino acid sequence: CASSFRLPSTDTQYF.

This clonotype came up once. V usage is TRBV3-1 and J usage is TRBJ1-1; TRBD1 is a possible D gene (5 bases). The ends were cut back, 2 bases at V and 3 bases at J, with 10 bases in the middle. The germline V gene encodes CDR1 LGHDT and CDR2 YNNKEL (reference sequence). There are 14 residues in the CDR3. CDR3: CASSQPGGYTEAFF. In DNA form, the CDR3 reads TGTGCCAGCAGCCAACCCGGGGGGTACACTGAAGCTTTCTTT. Drawing the rest from reference TRBV3-1 and TRBJ1-1, the complete variable domain is DTAVSQTPKYLVTQMGNDKSIKCEQNLGHDTMYWYKQDSKKFLKIMFSYNNKELIINETVPNRFSPKSPDKAHLNLHINSLELGDSAVYFCASSQPGGYTEAFFGQGTRLTVV.

As concerns this clonotype: At one end, the junction sequence differs from germline, possibly due to a read error. In DNA, the CDR3 is TGTTCCAGCAGCCTAGGACAGGGAAACTACGAGCAGTACTTC. Protein sequence: CSSSLGQGNYEQYF. The rearrangement uses TRBV2 and TRBJ2-7; 8 bases match TRBD1. The CDR3 has 14 amino acids. Germline V CDR1 and CDR2: SNHLY, FYNNEI.

At least ten counts were recorded for this clonotype. V is TRBV6-6 and J is TRBJ1-5, with 10 positions matching TRBD1. V shed 6 bases and J 3 bases; nucleotides not matched to a gene: 11. Per the germline V gene, CDR1 is MNHNY and CDR2 is SVGAGI (reference sequence). The CDR3 is 17 residues long. The CDR3 bases are TGTGCCAGCAGCTTGACAGGGGGCGCCGGTAACAATCAGCCCCAGCATTTT. It specifies CASSLTGGAGNNQPQHF.

This clonotype was counted at least ten times. The J gene is TRBJ1-1, the V gene TRBV29-1; no firm D call. Germline V gives CDR1 SQVTM, CDR2 ANQGSEA. This CDR3 is 13 amino acids long. V dropped 7 bases and J dropped 1 base, with 13 bases sitting between them. CDR3 bases: TGCAGCGCCTCCACGAACGAGAACACTGAAGCTTTCTTT. Translated, it gives CSASTNENTEAFF.

This clonotype was found many times. The chain has TRBV20-1 and TRBJ2-1; D is uncertain. With 6 bases removed from V and 3 bases from J, the gap between germline ends came to 15 bases. Germline-derived CDR1 and CDR2 are DFQATT and SNEGSKA (reference sequence). CDR3 size: 14 residues. The CDR3 DNA is TGCAGTGCCGCCTCCGCGGAAAACTACAATGAGCAGTTCTTC. Translated, it gives CSAASAENYNEQFF.

The genes are TRBV7-9 and TRBJ2-1; TRBD2 matches 12 bases. Germline-derived CDR1 and CDR2 are SEHNR and FQNEAQ (reference sequence). The CDR3 contains 17 residues. The V and J ends lost 4 bases and 10 bases, in that order; junction bases with no gene match: 14. The CDR3 region is CASSSAGLAGIANEQFF. The CDR3 nucleotides are TGTGCCAGCAGCTCAGCAGGACTAGCGGGAATTGCTAACGAGCAGTTCTTC.

In its sample, this clonotype was seen many times. V is TRBV20-1 and J is TRBJ2-1; the D gene is possibly TRBD2 (5 bases). The ends were cut back, 2 bases at V and 0 bases at J, with 14 bases in the middle. CDR3 size: 16 residues. The germline V gene encodes CDR1 DFQATT and CDR2 SNEGSKA (reference sequence). Here the CDR3 DNA reads TGCAGTGCTAGACCCCTGGGAGTTAGCTCCTACAATGAGCAGTTCTTC. Amino acid sequence: CSARPLGVSSYNEQFF.

This clonotype has a count of ten or more. V usage is TRBV12-3 or TRBV12-4 and J usage is TRBJ2-7; D not certain. The CDR3 runs 13 residues. Trimming pared 7 bases from V and 0 bases from J, leaving 10 bases between. DNA for the CDR3: TGTGCCAGCAAAGCCACAAGCTCCTACGAGCAGTACTTC. Amino acid sequence: CASKATSSYEQYF.

The chain joins TRBV29-1 to TRBJ1-5; TRBD1 agrees at 8 bases. V lost 6 bases, J lost 4 bases, and 5 bases stayed unmatched. Germline assignment: CDR1 SQVTM and CDR2 ANQGSEA. The CDR3 extends over 13 amino acids. Here the CDR3 DNA reads TGCAGCGTCTTAGGGGACAGGAATCAGCCCCAGCATTTT. It codes for CSVLGDRNQPQHF.

The table lists this clonotype with many counts. The chain couples TRBV7-8 to TRBJ2-7, with 7 nucleotides matching TRBD1. The CDR3 consists of 12 residues. With V trimmed by 7 bases and J by 6 bases, 6 bases remained unmatched. Germline CDR1 reads SGHVS; CDR2 reads FQNEAQ. DNA for the CDR3: TGTGCCAGCAACACAGGGGTTGGCGAGCAGTACTTC. Residues: CASNTGVGEQYF.

This clonotype was seen ten or more times. The gene calls are TRBV12-3 or TRBV12-4 and TRBJ1-4; no clear D. CDR3 size: 13 residues. Deletions cut 2 bases from V and 5 bases from J, with 6 bases between. CDR3 residues: CASSLLRNEKLFF. CDR3 in DNA: TGTGCCAGCAGTTTACTAAGAAATGAAAAACTGTTTTTT.

This clonotype has a count of ten or more. The chain is built from TRBV20-1 and TRBJ1-3, with a possible D match to TRBD1 (6 bases). This CDR3 region has 17 residues. In germline, CDR1 is DFQATT, CDR2 SNEGSKA (reference sequence). With 1 base removed from V and 2 bases from J, the gap between germline ends came to 18 bases. CDR3 nucleotides: TGCAGTGCTAGAGCGTCCGGACAGCTGCTTGCTGGAAACACCATATATTTT. Translating gives CSARASGQLLAGNTIYF.

At least ten counts were recorded for this clonotype. J is TRBJ2-3 and V is TRBV6-5, with D possibly being TRBD1 (5 bases). V lost 7 bases, J lost 4 bases, and 18 bases lay in between. Germline CDR1 and CDR2: MNHEY and SVGAGI. The CDR3 spans 15 residues. CDR3 sequence (DNA): TGTGCCAGCAACTTGGACATTTACAGCCCAGATACGCAGTATTTT. Translated, it gives CASNLDIYSPDTQYF.

This clonotype was seen repeatedly, ten times or more. The chain has TRBV27 and TRBJ2-1; the match to TRBD2 covers 9 bases. The CDR3 loop spans 16 amino acids. In germline, CDR1 is MNHEY, CDR2 SMNVEV (reference sequence). The J segment lost 2 bases and the V segment lost 0 bases, leaving 2 bases of the junction unmatched. The CDR3: CASSLSGGGAYNEQFF. In nucleotides, the CDR3 is TGTGCCAGCAGTTTATCGGGCGGGGGGGCCTACAATGAGCAGTTCTTC.

In this sample, this clonotype turned up many times. The V call is TRBV5-1, the J call TRBJ1-5; maybe TRBD1 (5 bases). The CDR3 consists of 14 residues. The V end lost 3 bases, the J end lost 4 bases, and 11 bases lay between the germline ends. Germline values: CDR1 SGHRS, CDR2 YFSETQ. CDR3 coding DNA: TGCGCCAGCAGCTCGGGGGGGGATAATCAGCCCCAGCATTTT. It translates to CASSSGGDNQPQHF.

This clonotype was detected many times. CDR3: CASFRGGVSSYEQYF. The CDR3 nucleotides read TGTGCCAGCTTTCGGGGAGGGGTAAGCTCCTACGAGCAGTACTTC. The J gene is TRBJ2-7, the V gene TRBV6-6; TRBD2 matches at 7 bases. The CDR3 length is 15 residues. The V gene's germline CDR1 is MNHNY and CDR2 SVGAGI (reference sequence). The junction had 10 bases not matched to a gene; V was cut back by 8 bases and J by 0 bases.

This sequence joins TRBV9 and TRBJ1-3; no reliable D call. CDR1 and CDR2 (germline): SGDLS, YYNGEE. The CDR3 has 15 residues. DNA of the CDR3: TGTGCGAACAGCGTAGGTCCGGGAGCGGGAAACACCATATATTTT. Its translation: CANSVGPGAGNTIYF.

This clonotype was seen at least ten times. The gene calls are TRBV20-1 and TRBJ2-1, with D tentatively TRBD1 (5 bases). CDR3 size: 14 residues. Germline CDR1 and CDR2: DFQATT and SNEGSKA (reference sequence). V dropped 6 bases and J dropped 6 bases, with 18 bases sitting between them. The CDR3 spells CSAQGQGSFNEQFF. The CDR3 nucleotides read TGCAGTGCGCAAGGGCAGGGCAGTTTCAATGAGCAGTTCTTC.

This clonotype was seen repeatedly, ten times or more. Compared with germline, one end of the junction differs, possibly owing to a read error. J is TRBJ1-2 and V is TRBV20-1; the D gene is possibly TRBD1 (6 bases). The germline CDR1 and CDR2 sequences are DFQATT and SNEGSKA (reference sequence). This CDR3 comprises 15 residues. CDR3 coding DNA: TGCAGTGCGAGAGGAGACATAGACAGGAAATATGGCTACACCTTC. It encodes CSARGDIDRKYGYTF.